This is a list of T cell receptor beta chains from one sample in a study of STAT5B mutations in CD4+ large granular lymphocyte leukemia. This table comes from immunoSEQ multiplex PCR, and its TCRdb copy is limited to in-frame clones, with some not included. This table holds roughly 40,000 clones, about 86% found once. The sample comprised CD4+ T cells from blood buffy coats. The receptors were gathered from a human donor in good health. Both conserved end residues are part of each CDR3. D genes are given only for firm matches. Clone size is not always given. Where it is, it says once, few, many or a class for expanded clones.

d_call	clone_size	v_call	j_call	cdr3_aa	cdr3_nt
-	-	TRBV29-1	TRBJ1-1	CSVEDRDWTEAFF	TGCAGCGTTGAAGATAGGGACTGGACTGAAGCTTTCTTT
-	-	TRBV2	TRBJ2-3	CASSAPSEDTQYF	TGTGCCAGCAGTGCGCCCTCCGAGGATACGCAGTATTTT
TRBD1	-	TRBV27	TRBJ1-5	CASSPRQGFNQPQHF	TGTGCCAGCAGTCCACGACAGGGGTTCAATCAGCCCCAGCATTTT
-	once	TRBV20-1	TRBJ2-5	CSARRETQYF	TGCAGTGCTCGGAGGGAGACCCAGTACTTC
TRBD1	-	TRBV28	TRBJ1-5	CASSSGGAQPQHF	TGTGCCAGCAGTTCAGGGGGCGCTCAGCCCCAGCATTTT
-	-	TRBV25-1	TRBJ1-4	CASRGPTNEKLFF	TGTGCCAGCAGGGGACCGACGAATGAAAAACTGTTTTTT
TRBD1	once	TRBV27	TRBJ1-2	CASSMTGAGYGYTF	TGTGCCAGCAGTATGACAGGGGCGGGGTATGGCTACACCTTC
-	-	TRBV13	TRBJ2-7	CASSLWTAKTYEQYF	TGTGCCAGCAGCTTATGGACCGCTAAGACCTACGAGCAGTACTTC
TRBD1	-	TRBV6-4	TRBJ2-1	CASSPGTGGHEQFF	TGTGCCAGCAGCCCCGGGACAGGGGGGCACGAGCAGTTCTTC
-	-	TRBV2	TRBJ2-3	CASSLNTQYF	TGTGCCAGCAGTCTGAATACGCAGTATTTT
-	-	TRBV19	TRBJ2-7	CASSIRASRGNEQYF	TGTGCCAGTAGTATACGGGCATCTCGGGGGAACGAGCAGTACTTC
TRBD2	-	TRBV6-5	TRBJ2-2	CASSSRREGTGELFF	TGTGCCAGCAGTTCTCGGCGGGAGGGAACCGGGGAGCTGTTTTTT
TRBD1	-	TRBV19	TRBJ1-5	CASSTRTGGDQPQHF	TGTGCCAGTAGTACGAGGACAGGGGGAGATCAGCCCCAGCATTTT
-	-	TRBV2	TRBJ1-6	CASRDRRAAGSPLHF	TGTGCCAGCAGGGACAGAAGGGCGGCGGGTTCACCCCTCCACTTT
-	few	TRBV4-2	TRBJ1-5	CASSQEAAGSRSNQPQHF	TGTGCCAGCAGCCAAGAGGCGGCAGGAAGTAGGAGCAATCAGCCCCAGCATTTT
-	-	TRBV7-6	TRBJ2-7	CASSLAQGTYEQYF	TGTGCCAGCAGCTTAGCTCAGGGAACCTACGAGCAGTACTTC
-	-	TRBV7-3	TRBJ1-3	CASSLGAGGNTIYF	TGTGCCAGCAGCTTAGGGGCAGGGGGAAACACCATATATTTT
-	few	TRBV29-1	TRBJ2-5	CSVARAEETQYF	TGCAGCGTTGCCAGGGCGGAAGAGACCCAGTACTTC
-	-	TRBV10-3	TRBJ1-4	CAISQDRDEKLFF	TGTGCCATCAGTCAGGACCGGGATGAAAAACTGTTTTTT
-	few	TRBV9	TRBJ2-7	CASSSNGGYEQYF	TGTGCCAGCAGCTCCAACGGGGGCTACGAGCAGTACTTC
TRBD1	-	TRBV10-3	TRBJ2-3	CAISDRDRGTDTQYF	TGTGCCATCAGTGACCGGGACAGGGGCACAGATACGCAGTATTTT
TRBD1	-	TRBV7-2	TRBJ2-5	CASSSPQTGVGTETQYF	TGTGCCAGCAGCTCCCCTCAGACAGGGGTTGGTACGGAGACCCAGTACTTC
-	few	TRBV25-1	TRBJ1-2	CASSEWSYGYTF	TGTGCCAGCAGTGAATGGAGCTATGGCTACACCTTC
-	-	TRBV5-1	TRBJ2-7	CASSYQTSSYEQYF	TGCGCCAGCAGCTACCAGACTAGTTCCTACGAGCAGTACTTC
-	-	TRBV27	TRBJ2-1	CASSSVRGINEQFF	TGTGCCAGCTCTAGCGTCAGAGGGATCAATGAGCAGTTCTTC
-	-	TRBV6-1	TRBJ1-1	CASKAELEAFF	TGTGCCAGCAAGGCCGAGCTTGAAGCTTTCTTT
-	-	TRBV30	TRBJ1-2	CAWSSLDRGGYTF	TGTGCCTGGAGTTCCTTGGACCGTGGGGGCTACACCTTC
-	-	TRBV7-9	TRBJ1-1	CASSPQPNTEAFF	TGTGCCAGCAGCCCTCAGCCGAACACTGAAGCTTTCTTT
-	-	TRBV28	TRBJ2-6	CASRAQGAGANVLTF	TGTGCCAGCAGAGCTCAGGGAGCTGGGGCCAACGTCCTGACTTTC
TRBD1	-	TRBV5-1	TRBJ1-4	CASSIQGRAEKLFF	TGCGCCAGCAGCATACAGGGGCGGGCGGAAAAACTGTTTTTT
-	-	TRBV10-3	TRBJ2-5	CAIGDFGGKQETQYF	TGTGCCATCGGGGACTTCGGAGGGAAACAAGAGACCCAGTACTTC
TRBD2	-	TRBV18	TRBJ2-2	CASSQGLAGNTGELFF	TGTGCCAGCTCACAAGGACTAGCGGGGAACACCGGGGAGCTGTTTTTT
TRBD2	-	TRBV4-3	TRBJ2-7	CASSQFSGGASYEQYF	TGCGCCAGCAGCCAATTTTCGGGAGGGGCCTCCTACGAGCAGTACTTC
TRBD1	-	TRBV5-1	TRBJ1-1	CASSFTGGTEAFF	TGCGCCAGCAGCTTCACAGGGGGCACTGAAGCTTTCTTT
-	-	TRBV19	TRBJ1-2	CASSRTEGYGYTF	TGTGCCAGTAGTCGGACGGAGGGCTATGGCTACACCTTC
-	-	TRBV19	TRBJ2-3	CASSKPTSAQGDTQYF	TGTGCCAGTAGTAAACCAACTAGCGCCCAGGGGGATACGCAGTATTTT
TRBD2	-	TRBV5-4	TRBJ2-3	CASSLAPVGLAGSTDTQYF	TGTGCCAGCAGCTTGGCCCCTGTCGGACTAGCGGGAAGCACAGATACGCAGTATTTT
TRBD1	-	TRBV29-1	TRBJ1-5	CSVSGQGDDWPQHF	TGCAGCGTTTCCGGACAGGGTGATGATTGGCCCCAGCATTTT